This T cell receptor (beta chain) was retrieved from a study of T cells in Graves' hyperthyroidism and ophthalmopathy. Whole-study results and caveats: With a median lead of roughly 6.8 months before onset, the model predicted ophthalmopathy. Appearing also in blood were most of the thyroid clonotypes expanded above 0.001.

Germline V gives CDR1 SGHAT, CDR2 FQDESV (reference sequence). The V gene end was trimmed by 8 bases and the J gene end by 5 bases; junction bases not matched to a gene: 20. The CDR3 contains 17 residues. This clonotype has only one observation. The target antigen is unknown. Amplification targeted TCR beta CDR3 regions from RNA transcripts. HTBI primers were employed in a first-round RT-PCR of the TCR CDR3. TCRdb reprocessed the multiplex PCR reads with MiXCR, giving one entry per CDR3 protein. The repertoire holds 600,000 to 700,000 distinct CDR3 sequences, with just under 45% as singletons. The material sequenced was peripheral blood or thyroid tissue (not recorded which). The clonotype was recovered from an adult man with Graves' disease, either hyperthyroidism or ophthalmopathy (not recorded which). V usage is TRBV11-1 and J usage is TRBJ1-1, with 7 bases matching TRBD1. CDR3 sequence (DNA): TGTGCCAGCGGCCCCCGGGACAGTACTGGAAGTGGGACTGAAGCTTTCTTT. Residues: CASGPRDSTGSGTEAFF.